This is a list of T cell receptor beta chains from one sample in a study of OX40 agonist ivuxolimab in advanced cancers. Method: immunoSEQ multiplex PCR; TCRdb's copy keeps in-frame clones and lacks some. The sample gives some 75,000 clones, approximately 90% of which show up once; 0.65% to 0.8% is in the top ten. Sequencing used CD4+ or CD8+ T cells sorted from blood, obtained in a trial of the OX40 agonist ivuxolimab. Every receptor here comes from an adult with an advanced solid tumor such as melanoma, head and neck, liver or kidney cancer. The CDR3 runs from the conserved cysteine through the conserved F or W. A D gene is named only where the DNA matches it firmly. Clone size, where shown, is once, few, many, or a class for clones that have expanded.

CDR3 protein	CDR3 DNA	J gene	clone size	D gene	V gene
CAISPSDREKGKLFF	TGTGCCATCAGCCCTTCGGACAGGGAAAAGGGAAAACTGTTTTTT	TRBJ1-4	NA	TRBD1	TRBV10-3
CASAGSLNSPLHF	TGCGCCAGCGCGGGCAGTCTTAATTCACCCCTCCACTTT	TRBJ1-6	medium-sized	NA	TRBV10-1
CASSFQTSGGYEQYF	TGTGCCAGCAGCTTCCAGACTAGCGGGGGATACGAGCAGTACTTC	TRBJ2-7	NA	TRBD2	TRBV11-2
CASSPLGETQYF	TGTGCCAGCAGCCCTTTGGGGGAGACCCAGTACTTC	TRBJ2-5	NA	NA	TRBV5-5
CASSGVTEAFF	TGTGCCAGCTCAGGAGTGACTGAAGCTTTCTTT	TRBJ1-1	NA	NA	TRBV28
CAWSGGGNYEQYF	TGTGCCTGGAGTGGGGGAGGGAACTACGAGCAGTACTTC	TRBJ2-7	NA	TRBD2	TRBV30
CASSFQGAPGNEQFF	TGTGCCAGCAGCTTCCAGGGGGCGCCCGGCAATGAGCAGTTCTTC	TRBJ2-1	NA	TRBD1	TRBV11-2
CASSIGPGGQPQHF	TGTGCCAGTAGTATCGGACCGGGTGGTCAGCCCCAGCATTTT	TRBJ1-5	NA	NA	TRBV19
CASSEALFLGGPKNIQYF	TGTGCCAGCAGTGAAGCGCTTTTTCTAGGGGGGCCCAAAAACATTCAGTACTTC	TRBJ2-4	NA	NA	TRBV6-1
CASSFRTGKSSPLHF	TGTGCCAGCAGCTTCAGGACAGGGAAAAGTTCACCCCTCCACTTT	TRBJ1-6	NA	TRBD1	TRBV5-6
CASSFQGQGVYGYTF	TGTGCCAGCAGCTTCCAGGGACAGGGGGTGTATGGCTACACCTTC	TRBJ1-2	NA	TRBD1	TRBV5-4
CASSLRDRGSYSPLHF	TGTGCCAGCAGCTTAAGAGACAGGGGTTCTTATTCACCCCTCCACTTT	TRBJ1-6	NA	TRBD1	TRBV7-3
CASGQGMNTEAFF	TGTGCCAGCGGACAGGGTATGAACACTGAAGCTTTCTTT	TRBJ1-1	NA	TRBD1	TRBV27
CASSLGETQYF	TGTGCCAGCTCACTCGGGGAGACCCAGTACTTC	TRBJ2-5	NA	NA	TRBV18
CASSLGLAETQYF	TGCGCCAGCAGCTTGGGACTGGCAGAGACCCAGTACTTC	TRBJ2-5	many	NA	TRBV5-1
CASSLVGGPDEQYF	TGTGCCAGCAGCTTAGTCGGGGGGCCCGACGAGCAGTACTTC	TRBJ2-7	NA	NA	TRBV7-2
CASSQDIDLADHGEQFF	TGTGCCAGCAGCCAAGATATCGACCTAGCGGACCACGGTGAGCAGTTCTTC	TRBJ2-1	NA	TRBD2	TRBV4-2
CASSVNGRGYKNIQYF	TGTGCCAGTAGCGTCAACGGCAGGGGGTACAAAAACATTCAGTACTTC	TRBJ2-4	once	TRBD1	TRBV19
CASSRTRGRSQPQHF	TGTGCCAGCAGTAGAACCAGGGGGAGGAGTCAGCCCCAGCATTTT	TRBJ1-5	NA	TRBD1	TRBV28
CATSREDTSYEQYF	TGTGCCACCAGCAGAGAGGACACCTCCTACGAGCAGTACTTC	TRBJ2-7	NA	NA	TRBV15
CASSLTGGYYGYTF	TGTGCCAGCAGCTTAACAGGGGGTTACTATGGCTACACCTTC	TRBJ1-2	NA	TRBD1	TRBV28
CASRLRETQPQHF	TGTGCCAGCAGATTGAGGGAAACTCAGCCCCAGCATTTT	TRBJ1-5	NA	NA	TRBV2
CASSGGTQSSGANVLTF	TGTGCCAGCTCAGGGGGGACCCAGAGCTCTGGGGCCAACGTCCTGACTTTC	TRBJ2-6	NA	NA	TRBV18
CASSQDVTRSSGNTIYF	TGCGCCAGCAGCCAAGATGTCACTCGAAGCTCTGGAAACACCATATATTTT	TRBJ1-3	NA	NA	TRBV4-3
CASSYSLAGGSNEQFF	TGCGCCAGCAGCTATTCTTTAGCGGGAGGGTCCAATGAGCAGTTCTTC	TRBJ2-1	NA	TRBD2	TRBV5-1
CASSHGTGVYNEQFF	TGCGCCAGCAGCCACGGGACAGGGGTTTACAATGAGCAGTTCTTC	TRBJ2-1	NA	TRBD1	TRBV5-1
CASSPQGSYNSPLHF	TGTGCCAGCAGCCCACAGGGGTCCTATAATTCACCCCTCCACTTT	TRBJ1-6	NA	TRBD1	TRBV6-5
CASSSLGYGGTGELFF	TGTGCCAGCAGTTCCTTAGGCTACGGTGGAACCGGGGAGCTGTTTTTT	TRBJ2-2	few	NA	TRBV27
CASSDYRTANYGYTF	TGTGCCAGCAGTGACTACAGGACAGCTAACTATGGCTACACCTTC	TRBJ1-2	NA	NA	TRBV25-1
CASSLNEQPQHF	TGTGCCAGCAGCCTGAACGAGCAGCCCCAGCATTTT	TRBJ1-5	NA	NA	TRBV4-2
CASSPRGLKETQYF	TGTGCCAGCAGTCCCCGGGGCCTAAAAGAGACCCAGTACTTC	TRBJ2-5	NA	NA	TRBV6-5
CASSKEGRNNEKLFF	TGTGCCAGCAGCAAAGAGGGACGGAATAATGAAAAACTGTTTTTT	TRBJ1-4	NA	NA	TRBV21-1